The entry below describes one TCR beta chain. Its target is not known. The Oncomine TCR Beta short-read assay sequenced DNA from cultured CD4+ T cells. Cultured CD4+ T cells yielded the extracted genomic DNA. One entry per CDR3 protein, called by TCRdb with MiXCR from the PCR reads. The profile shows around 9,000 distinct CDR3 sequences, around 35% of them singletons. The sample belongs to a study of vaccination and CD4 T cells after COVID-19. Study overall: Stimulation used overlapping spike peptides from SARS-CoV-2, HCoV-NL63, HCoV-OC43 and HCoV-229E. Study outcomes and limitations: For convalescent patients, 304 of the 307 vaccine-specific clones analyzed were classified as spike mono-reactive. Convalescent patients had a median around 90% of post-vaccine SARS-CoV-2-reactive clones that were detected only after vaccination, not before it.

Trimming left V 5 bases short and J 9 bases short, with 17 bases between. The CDR3 is 14 residues long. Per germline, CDR1 SGHTA and CDR2 FQGNSA. Noted treatment: approximately 11-day PBMC culture with coronavirus spike peptide pools or control peptides (ViraFEST assay). Before the COVID-19 pandemic (2011-2018), CD4+ T cells were obtained from the unexposed donor. Probes of unexposed-donor CD4+ T cells used SARS-CoV-2 S/N and four cold-coronavirus spikes (cells permitting). This receptor was taken from a human donor in good health. Sequencing was carried out using CD4+ T cells from blood, cultured in vitro. This chain connects TRBV7-2 to TRBJ2-1; maybe TRBD2 (5 bases). CDR3 loop: CASSNQILASEQFF. The CDR3 nucleotides read TGTGCCAGCAGCAACCAAATCCTAGCAAGTGAGCAGTTCTTC. The variable domain in full, with the rest retrieved from reference TRBV7-2 and TRBJ2-1, is GAGVSQSPSNKVTEKGKDVELRCDPISGHTALYWYRQSLGQGLEFLIYFQGNSAPDKSGLPSDRFSAERTGGSVSTLTIQRTQQEDSAVYLCASSNQILASEQFFGPGTRLTVL.